A single sample is the source of the 28 T cell receptor beta chains below, sequenced in a study of PD-1 blockade in classical Hodgkin lymphoma. As to time point: cycle 4 day 1 (C4D1), after five to seven weeks of nivolumab. All patients relapsed after autologous stem cell transplantation, and brentuximab vedotin exposure varied. Thawed PBMCs were the source of CD4+ T cells, purified by magnetic negative selection. Sequenced by immunoSEQ multiplex PCR; TCRdb stores in-frame clones only, minus some. The sample carries more than 25,000 clones, approximately 78% recorded once. The specimen comprised CD4+ T cells from blood, sampled before the fourth cycle of nivolumab. Receptors were obtained from a human donor with classical Hodgkin lymphoma.

The rearrangement links TRBV12-5 to TRBJ1-2, with a weak D call TRBD1 (5 bases). Germline V gene sequence: CDR1 LGHNT, CDR2 FRNRAP. The CDR3 is made up of 15 amino acids. The V and J ends lost 5 bases and 2 bases respectively, with 15 bases between them. The CDR3, as DNA: TGTGCTAGTGGTGGGTGGGGGGACGGAAACTATGGCTACACCTTC. It encodes CASGGWGDGNYGYTF.

The chain joins TRBV5-1 to TRBJ1-1; D may be TRBD1 (6 bases). The CDR3 runs to 13 residues. Germline V lookup: CDR1 SGHRS, CDR2 YFSETQ. The V gene lost 2 bases and the J gene lost 3 bases, with 8 bases spanning the gap. As DNA, the CDR3 is TGCGCCAGCAGCTTTACAGGGCACACTGAAGCTTTCTTT. The encoded protein is CASSFTGHTEAFF.

V is TRBV6-5 and J is TRBJ1-4; D gene ambiguous. Germline V gene sequence: CDR1 MNHEY, CDR2 SVGAGI. The CDR3 is made up of 12 amino acids. Trimming removed 6 bases from V and 8 bases from J, with 10 bases in between. The CDR3 region is CASRGGGEKLFF. The CDR3 DNA is TGTGCCAGCAGGGGTGGAGGGGAAAAACTGTTTTTT.

V and J are TRBV5-1 and TRBJ1-1; no firm D call. This CDR3 has 13 amino acids. V was clipped by 3 bases and J by 1 base, with 7 bases between them. Germline V CDR1 and CDR2: SGHRS, YFSETQ. CDR3 nucleotide sequence: TGCGCCAGCAGCTCAAAGGAGAACACTGAAGCTTTCTTT. This gives the protein CASSSKENTEAFF.

The chain links TRBV6-5 to TRBJ1-2; D is perhaps TRBD1 (5 bases). Germline V gene lookup returns CDR1 MNHEY and CDR2 SVGAGI. V was shortened by 4 bases and J by 7 bases, with 19 bases between the two germline ends. The CDR3 spans 15 residues. The CDR3 is CASSSPGEGPSGYTF. For the CDR3, the DNA is TGTGCCAGCAGTTCCCCCGGAGAGGGACCCTCTGGCTACACCTTC.

The V and J genes are TRBV5-1 and TRBJ2-2; the D is unclear. V was trimmed by 0 bases and J by 0 bases, leaving 6 bases between them. From germline, CDR1 is SGHRS and CDR2 YFSETQ. This CDR3 region has 15 residues. CDR3 sequence (DNA): TGCGCCAGCAGCTTGGGGGCCGCGAACACCGGGGAGCTGTTTTTT. Amino acids: CASSLGAANTGELFF.

Only a few counts were recorded for this clone. J is TRBJ2-7 and V is TRBV9; no clear D. CDR1 is SGDLS, CDR2 YYNGEE, per germline. The V end was cut by 2 bases, the J end by 3 bases, with 9 bases between. This CDR3 has 13 residues. The CDR3 DNA is TGTGCCAGCAGCGTCGGACCTCTCTACGAGCAGTACTTC. Translation: CASSVGPLYEQYF.

V is TRBV7-2 and J is TRBJ2-2; D is perhaps TRBD1 or TRBD2 (6 bases each). Germline V gives CDR1 SGHTA, CDR2 FQGNSA. CDR3 length: 14 residues. V was clipped by 5 bases and J by 7 bases, with 14 bases between them. CDR3 amino acids: CASSPRGPGGELFF. The CDR3 DNA reads as TGTGCCAGCAGCCCCCGGGGGCCGGGCGGGGAGCTGTTTTTT.

V and J are TRBV6-5 and TRBJ1-1; D possibly corresponds to TRBD1 (6 bases). This CDR3 comprises 14 residues. CDR1 is MNHEY and CDR2 is SVGAGI in the germline V gene. The germline V and J ends were trimmed by 4 bases and 1 base, with 10 bases remaining between them. The CDR3 sequence is CASSSTGWNTEAFF. In DNA, the CDR3 is TGTGCCAGCAGTTCCACAGGGTGGAACACTGAAGCTTTCTTT.

J is TRBJ2-7 and V is TRBV28; D remains ambiguous. Per the germline V gene, CDR1 is MDHEN and CDR2 is SYDVKM. The germline V and J ends were trimmed by 2 bases and 0 bases, with 11 bases remaining between them. The CDR3 length is 15 residues. The DNA of the CDR3 is TGTGCCAGCAGTTTAGGCGGCGTACCCTCCTACGAGCAGTACTTC. This translates into CASSLGGVPSYEQYF.

The chain combines TRBV18 with TRBJ2-7; tentatively, D is TRBD2 (5 bases). The germline gives CDR1 KGHSH, CDR2 LQKENI. CDR3 size: 14 residues. Trimming removed 2 bases from V and 2 bases from J, with 10 bases in between. DNA for the CDR3: TGTGCCAGCTCACCAGTCCGGGGAACCTACGAGCAGTACTTC. Amino acid sequence: CASSPVRGTYEQYF.

This clone was observed a few times. CDR3 coding DNA: TGTGCCAGCAATGGCGGACGAAGGGGGCAGAAGACCTACGAGCAGTACTTC. Protein: CASNGGRRGQKTYEQYF. The gene calls are TRBV2 and TRBJ2-7; 7 bases map to TRBD1. Germline CDR1 and CDR2: SNHLY and FYNNEI. Trimming removed 7 bases from V and 2 bases from J; junction bases left unmatched: 17. The CDR3 is 17 amino acids.

V is TRBV28 and J is TRBJ2-3; D perhaps matches TRBD2 (6 bases). The CDR3 loop spans 16 amino acids. Per germline, CDR1 MDHEN and CDR2 SYDVKM. V was trimmed by 6 bases and J by 0 bases, leaving 16 bases between them. The CDR3, as DNA: TGTGCCAGCAGACGAGCGGGTGTCACTAGCACAGATACGCAGTATTTT. Its translation: CASRRAGVTSTDTQYF.

The genes are TRBV29-1 and TRBJ1-2; D is possibly TRBD1 (5 bases). The length of the CDR3 is 13 residues. Germline values: CDR1 SQVTM, CDR2 ANQGSEA. Trimming took 3 bases from V and 2 from J, leaving 10 bases between them. This chain's CDR3 is CSVDSGANYGYTF. CDR3 DNA sequence: TGCAGCGTTGATTCTGGGGCCAACTATGGCTACACCTTC.

The rearrangement joins TRBV7-8 to TRBJ1-6; D might be TRBD1 (6 bases). From germline, CDR1 is SGHVS and CDR2 FQNEAQ. CDR3 length: 17 residues. The germline V and J ends were trimmed by 4 bases and 9 bases, with 22 bases remaining between them. In DNA form, the CDR3 reads TGTGCCAGCAGCTCTAGCCCGATACAGGGTGCGGCTTCACCCCTCCACTTT. This translates into CASSSSPIQGAASPLHF.

In its sample, this clone was seen a few times. The V and J genes are TRBV9 and TRBJ2-2; D may be TRBD1 or TRBD2 (5 bases each). Germline V gene lookup returns CDR1 SGDLS and CDR2 YYNGEE. The CDR3 has 15 amino acids. The ends were cut back, 0 bases at V and 5 bases at J, with 11 bases in the middle. CDR3: CASSVVLGGTGELFF. In DNA form, the CDR3 reads TGTGCCAGCAGCGTAGTTCTTGGGGGTACCGGGGAGCTGTTTTTT.

Only one count was recorded for this clone. The chain is built from TRBV2 and TRBJ2-5; D is possibly TRBD1 (7 bases). CDR3 length: 15 residues. Trimming removed 5 bases at V and 1 base at J, with 14 bases between. Germline values: CDR1 SNHLY, CDR2 FYNNEI. The CDR3 protein is CASSYQGGFQETQYF. The CDR3 nucleotides are TGTGCCAGCAGTTACCAGGGGGGATTCCAAGAGACCCAGTACTTC.

This clone has more than one count but fewer than ten. The chain combines TRBV7-3 with TRBJ1-6; weak D call: TRBD1 (5 bases). The V end lost 5 bases, the J end lost 10 bases, and 15 bases lay between the germline ends. The CDR3 is 14 residues long. Germline V lookup: CDR1 SGHTA, CDR2 FQGTGA. The CDR3 DNA follows: TGTGCCAGCAGCCTTGGGGCTTCTGGGTCACCCCTCCACTTT. Translation gives CASSLGASGSPLHF.

This chain connects TRBV27 to TRBJ2-1, with TRBD1 matching over 8 bases. With V trimmed by 2 bases and J by 6 bases, 9 bases remained unmatched. The CDR3 is made up of 16 amino acids. Per the germline V gene, CDR1 is MNHEY and CDR2 is SMNVEV (reference sequence). The CDR3 DNA follows: TGTGCCAGCAGTTTAAGTGGACAGGGATCAGGCAATGAGCAGTTCTTC. The encoded protein is CASSLSGQGSGNEQFF.

This sequence joins TRBV18 and TRBJ1-6, with D unresolved. Germline assignment: CDR1 KGHSH and CDR2 LQKENI. The CDR3 loop spans 14 amino acids. Trimming stripped 2 bases from V and 9 bases from J, with 11 bases between. CDR3 sequence: CASSPGVWGSPLHF. The CDR3 DNA sequence: TGTGCCAGCTCACCAGGGGTTTGGGGTTCACCCCTCCACTTT.

This chain uses TRBV7-9 with TRBJ1-2; 7 bases align to TRBD1. This CDR3 has 13 amino acids. Germline-derived CDR1 and CDR2 are SEHNR and FQNEAQ (reference sequence). The trim removed 3 bases at V and 8 bases at J, leaving 6 bases unmatched. The CDR3 nucleotides read TGTGCCAGCAGCTTCGGGCAGGGGGGAGGCTACACCTTC. Encoded protein: CASSFGQGGGYTF.

This rearrangement joins TRBV6-5 to TRBJ1-1; D possibly corresponds to TRBD1 (6 bases). CDR1 is MNHEY and CDR2 is SVGAGI in the germline V gene. The CDR3 has 15 residues. V was cut by 11 bases and J by 4 bases, with 23 bases left in between. CDR3 DNA: TGTGCCGTCATAGGGGGTGGCAGTGTAAGCACTGAAGCTTTCTTT. Its translation: CAVIGGGSVSTEAFF.

This chain connects TRBV5-1 to TRBJ2-4; D may be TRBD1 or TRBD2 (5 bases each). The CDR3 has 14 residues. Trimming cost V 2 bases and J 8 bases, with 14 bases left between them. The V gene's germline CDR1 is SGHRS and CDR2 YFSETQ. This CDR3 reads CASSFRGEGDIQYF. The CDR3 region has the DNA TGCGCCAGCAGCTTTAGAGGGGAAGGGGACATTCAGTACTTC.

This rearrangement joins TRBV7-8 to TRBJ2-3; D remains ambiguous. This CDR3 comprises 11 residues. V was cut by 5 bases and J by 2 bases, with 2 bases left in between. CDR1 is SGHVS, CDR2 FQNEAQ, per germline. CDR3 nucleotides: TGTGCCAGCAGCACCACAGATACGCAGTATTTT. As protein: CASSTTDTQYF.

As concerns this clone: Different DNA sequences within this sample yield the same CDR3. The V and J genes are TRBV4-2 and TRBJ2-7, with D perhaps matching TRBD1 (5 bases). V lost 1 base and J 0 bases, leaving 7 bases between the germline ends. CDR3 length: 14 amino acids. The germline V gene encodes CDR1 LGHNA and CDR2 YNFKEQ. The chain's CDR3 is CASSQGGSSYEQYF. The CDR3 region has the DNA TGTGCCAGCAGCCAAGGGGGCAGCTCCTACGAGCAGTACTTC.

The chain joins TRBV28 to TRBJ2-4, with D possibly matching TRBD2 (6 bases). Germline V gene data show CDR1 as MDHEN and CDR2 as SYDVKM. CDR3 length: 16 residues. The V end was cut by 4 bases, the J end by 0 bases, with 13 bases between. CDR3 protein: CASSSPGVLAKNIQYF. The CDR3 region has the DNA TGTGCCAGCAGTTCCCCGGGGGTCCTAGCCAAAAACATTCAGTACTTC.

The chain carries TRBV5-1 and TRBJ1-4; TRBD1 is a possible D gene (5 bases). V lost 2 bases, J lost 2 bases, and 7 bases lay in between. The CDR3 totals 14 residues. Per germline, CDR1 SGHRS and CDR2 YFSETQ. For the CDR3, the DNA is TGCGCCAGCAGCTTCGGGGGGACTAATGAAAAACTGTTTTTT. It translates to CASSFGGTNEKLFF. The whole variable domain, remainder taken from reference TRBV5-1 and TRBJ1-4, is KAGVTQTPRYLIKTRGQQVTLSCSPISGHRSVSWYQQTPGQGLQFLFEYFSETQRNKGNFPGRFSGRQFSNSRSEMNVSTLELGDSALYLCASSFGGTNEKLFFGSGTQLSVL.

V is TRBV7-9 and J is TRBJ1-6; D unclear. CDR3 size: 13 residues. Germline values: CDR1 SEHNR, CDR2 FQNEAQ (reference sequence). V gave up 1 base and J gave up 7 bases, with 5 bases separating them. The CDR3 sequence: CASSLDGNSPLHF. Written as DNA, the CDR3 is TGTGCCAGCAGCTTAGATGGGAATTCACCCCTCCACTTT. The entire variable domain, with the rest obtained from reference TRBV7-9 and TRBJ1-6, is as follows: DTGVSQNPRHKITKRGQNVTFRCDPISEHNRLYWYRQTLGQGPEFLTYFQNEAQLEKSRLLSDRFSAERPKGSFSTLEIQRTEQGDSAMYLCASSLDGNSPLHFGNGTRLTVT.